The 3 T cell receptor beta chains below all came from one sample that was sequenced in a study of T cells in tumors and immune-related adverse events. Libraries were prepared by immunoSEQ multiplex PCR; TCRdb keeps only in-frame clonotypes and omits some of them. The table includes roughly 790 clones, around 90% detected once. The sequences come from kidney tissue, collected from a patient treated with anti-PD-1 therapy. These receptors were obtained from a female donor with metastatic renal cell carcinoma.

This chain uses TRBV4-2 with TRBJ2-2; D remains unclear. Germline CDR1 reads LGHNA; CDR2 reads YNFKEQ. The V gene lost 0 bases and the J gene lost 3 bases, with 11 bases spanning the gap. The CDR3 is 16 residues long. Here the CDR3 reads CASSQDWGLDTGELFF. CDR3 bases: TGTGCCAGCAGCCAAGATTGGGGTCTTGACACCGGGGAGCTGTTTTTT.

The genes are TRBV7-9 and TRBJ2-1; D ambiguous. The CDR3 consists of 13 residues. Trimming cost V 1 base and J 10 bases, with 11 bases left between them. From germline, CDR1 is SEHNR and CDR2 FQNEAQ (reference sequence). The CDR3 protein is CASSLEPPSEQFF. The CDR3, as DNA: TGTGCCAGCAGCTTAGAGCCGCCATCAGAGCAGTTCTTC.

The V call is TRBV5-4, the J call TRBJ2-1; the D gene is possibly TRBD2 (6 bases). This CDR3 has 16 amino acids. Germline CDR1 reads SGHNT; CDR2 reads YYREEE (reference sequence). V was clipped by 3 bases and J by 4 bases, with 17 bases between them. The CDR3 DNA follows: TGTGCCAGCAGCTCGGCCGGGGGAATGAGTTACAATGAGCAGTTCTTC. It yields the protein CASSSAGGMSYNEQFF.